Described below is a single TCR beta chain sequence and its context. V gave up 6 bases and J gave up 2 bases; unmatched junction bases: 5. Germline V CDR1 and CDR2: MNHEY, SMNVEV (reference sequence). CDR3 length: 14 residues. This entry belongs to a study of immune evolution from preneoplasia to lung adenocarcinoma. Here immunoSEQ multiplex PCR was the method, and the copy in TCRdb shows in-frame clones only, minus some. The sample yields roughly 9,000 clones, around 75% seen once. J is TRBJ2-3 and V is TRBV27, with TRBD1 identical over 7 bases. The receptor's source is an older donor with lung adenocarcinoma. The sequenced sample consisted of FFPE minimally invasive lung adenocarcinoma tissue. CDR3 sequence (DNA): TGTGCCAGCAGGAGAGGGGGCGCCACAGATACGCAGTATTTT. This encodes CASRRGGATDTQYF.